One and the same sample provided the 15 T cell receptor beta chains below, sequenced in a study of T cell responses to AZD1222 COVID-19 vaccine. Measured with immunoSEQ multiplex PCR; TCRdb has only the in-frame clones, and not every one. This table has 110,000 to 150,000 clones, 85% to 90% appearing once. Sequenced here: peripheral blood, sampled 28 days after the second AZD1222 dose. The origin of the receptors is an adult who received the AZD1222 COVID-19 vaccine.

The chain carries TRBV7-3 and TRBJ2-2; TRBD2 matches at 9 bases. In germline, CDR1 is SGHTA, CDR2 FQGTGA. Trimming at V came to 1 base and at J to 0 bases, leaving 12 bases not matched to a gene. CDR3 size: 20 residues. This CDR3 is CASSLKPAGGFATNTGELFF. For the CDR3, the DNA is TGTGCCAGCAGCTTAAAGCCGGCGGGAGGGTTTGCAACGAACACCGGGGAGCTGTTTTTT.

The chain employs TRBV7-2 and TRBJ1-4; TRBD1 matches 9 bases. In germline, CDR1 is SGHTA, CDR2 FQGNSA. V was pared by 5 bases and J by 6 bases, with 7 bases of the junction left unmatched. The CDR3 covers 15 residues. CDR3 DNA: TGTGCCAGCAGCGCCTCCGGGACAGGGTATGAAAAACTGTTTTTT. The encoded protein is CASSASGTGYEKLFF. The whole variable domain, filled in from reference TRBV7-2 and TRBJ1-4, reads GAGVSQSPSNKVTEKGKDVELRCDPISGHTALYWYRQSLGQGLEFLIYFQGNSAPDKSGLPSDRFSAERTGGSVSTLTIQRTQQEDSAVYLCASSASGTGYEKLFFGSGTQLSVL.

This chain uses TRBV6-2 or TRBV6-3 with TRBJ1-2, with 7 bases fitting TRBD1. The V gene end was trimmed by 0 bases and the J gene end by 1 base; junction bases not matched to a gene: 2. From germline, CDR1 is MNHEY and CDR2 SVGEGT. The CDR3 consists of 15 residues. CDR3 DNA sequence: TGTGCCAGCAGTTACTCGGGACAGCTTAACTATGGCTACACCTTC. Amino acids: CASSYSGQLNYGYTF.

The V and J genes are TRBV30 and TRBJ2-1; D unclear. Germline CDR1 is GTSNPN and CDR2 is SVGIG (reference sequence). The CDR3 covers 12 residues. Trimming removed 0 bases at V and 4 bases at J, with 4 bases between. CDR3 coding DNA: TGTGCCTGGAGTGTACTTTACAATGAGCAGTTCTTC. It yields the protein CAWSVLYNEQFF.

The V gene is TRBV7-9, the J gene TRBJ1-1; possible D gene TRBD1, 6 bases. The germline gives CDR1 SEHNR, CDR2 FQNEAQ (reference sequence). V lost 5 bases and J lost 5, with 30 bases in between. This CDR3 contains 19 residues. CDR3 residues: CASSPYPTGLLSHNTEAFF. The CDR3 DNA is TGTGCCAGCAGCCCCTACCCAACAGGGCTACTATCCCATAATACTGAAGCTTTCTTT. The full variable domain, its missing parts supplied by reference TRBV7-9 and TRBJ1-1, is DTGVSQNPRHKITKRGQNVTFRCDPISEHNRLYWYRQTLGQGPEFLTYFQNEAQLEKSRLLSDRFSAERPKGSFSTLEIQRTEQGDSAMYLCASSPYPTGLLSHNTEAFFGQGTRLTVV.

This clone was seen more than once but under ten times. V and J are TRBV4-1 and TRBJ2-1; 7 nucleotides align to TRBD1. Trimming took 4 bases from V and 5 from J; bases not matched to a gene: 8. Per germline, CDR1 MGHRA and CDR2 YSYEKL. The CDR3 covers 15 residues. CDR3 in amino acids: CASSPWTGVNNEQFF. Written as DNA, the CDR3 is TGCGCCAGCAGCCCTTGGACAGGTGTTAACAATGAGCAGTTCTTC.

J is TRBJ1-2 and V is TRBV28, with TRBD1 matching over 8 bases. The CDR3 runs 14 residues. Germline V gene data show CDR1 as MDHEN and CDR2 as SYDVKM. Trimming cost V 4 bases and J 3 bases; bases outside gene matches: 4. CDR3 sequence: CASSSQGADYGYTF. Here the CDR3 DNA reads TGTGCCAGCAGTTCTCAGGGGGCTGACTATGGCTACACCTTC.

The genes are TRBV5-4 and TRBJ2-1; TRBD1 matches at 9 bases. Germline-derived CDR1 and CDR2 are SGHNT and YYREEE (reference sequence). CDR3 size: 16 residues. V shed 4 bases and J 5 bases; nucleotides not matched to a gene: 10. The CDR3 DNA is TGTGCCAGCAGCCCCCCTGGGACAGGGATCCACAATGAGCAGTTCTTC. Translating it yields CASSPPGTGIHNEQFF.

This clone was observed a few times. V usage is TRBV27 and J usage is TRBJ1-3; 7 positions match TRBD1. The ends lost 6 bases at V and 2 bases at J; junction bases unmatched: 4. This CDR3 comprises 14 residues. Per germline, CDR1 MNHEY and CDR2 SMNVEV (reference sequence). The CDR3 protein is CASRKGGPGNTIYF. CDR3 sequence (DNA): TGTGCCAGCAGGAAAGGGGGCCCTGGAAACACCATATATTTT.

V usage is TRBV19 and J usage is TRBJ1-1; D is ambiguous. This CDR3 has 12 residues. Germline CDR1 LNHDA, CDR2 SQIVND (reference sequence). V was trimmed by 5 bases and J by 6 bases, leaving 10 bases between them. Written as DNA, the CDR3 is TGTGCCAGTAGTTACGTTTGGGCTGAAGCTTTCTTT. Residues: CASSYVWAEAFF. Combining the CDR3 with reference TRBV19 and TRBJ1-1 gives the whole variable domain DGGITQSPKYLFRKEGQNVTLSCEQNLNHDAMYWYRQDPGQGLRLIYYSQIVNDFQKGDIAEGYSVSREKKESFPLTVTSAQKNPTAFYLCASSYVWAEAFFGQGTRLTVV.

The J gene is TRBJ1-5, the V gene TRBV2; D ambiguous. Trimming removed 1 base at V and 5 bases at J, with 15 bases between. Looked up from germline, CDR1 is SNHLY and CDR2 is FYNNEI. The CDR3 runs 16 residues. Written as DNA, the CDR3 is TGTGCCAGCAGTGAAGGGGCAGCTACACCCGATCAGCCCCAGCATTTT. Translated: CASSEGAATPDQPQHF.

The chain couples TRBV10-1 to TRBJ2-2, with a possible D match to TRBD2 (5 bases). The ends were cut back, 5 bases at V and 6 bases at J, with 7 bases in the middle. CDR1 and CDR2 from the germline V gene are WNHNN and SYGVQD (reference sequence). The CDR3 is 12 residues long. The CDR3 DNA sequence: TGCGCCAGCAGTTCGGGATCCGGGGAGCTGTTTTTT. It specifies CASSSGSGELFF.

V usage is TRBV15 and J usage is TRBJ1-1, with 12 bases matching TRBD1. CDR3 length: 16 residues. Germline-derived CDR1 and CDR2 are LNHNV and YYDKDF (reference sequence). With V trimmed by 0 bases and J by 6 bases, 5 bases remained unmatched. CDR3 in amino acids: CATSREWGQGAAEAFF. CDR3 DNA sequence: TGTGCCACCAGCAGAGAGTGGGGACAGGGGGCCGCTGAAGCTTTCTTT.

The V call is TRBV2, the J call TRBJ2-1; TRBD2 matches 8 bases. V shed 7 bases, J shed 13 bases, and the junction held 9 bases outside the gene matches. The CDR3 has 12 residues. The germline V gene has CDR1 SNHLY and CDR2 FYNNEI. The CDR3 loop reads CASNFGGGSQFF. The CDR3 DNA reads TGTGCCAGCAACTTCGGGGGGGGGTCCCAGTTCTTC.

The chain combines TRBV18 with TRBJ1-5, with TRBD1 as a possible D gene (5 bases). The CDR3 sequence is 15 residues long. V shed 4 bases and J shed 1 base, with 11 bases lying between them. CDR1 and CDR2 from the germline V gene are KGHSH and LQKENI. The CDR3 loop is CASSQGILSNQPQHF. The CDR3 DNA reads as TGTGCCAGCTCACAGGGGATTCTCAGCAATCAGCCCCAGCATTTT.